The 26 T cell receptor beta chains in this list originate from one sample, sequenced in a study of blood T cell repertoires in COVID-19. The assay was immunoSEQ multiplex PCR, and TCRdb's table has in-frame clones only and misses some. The table records a few hundred thousand clones, more than 85% of them present only once. Sequenced: peripheral blood. Source of these receptors: a man aged 25 to 45 with acute or convalescent COVID-19.

This chain joins TRBV28 and TRBJ1-5; 7 positions match TRBD1. Looked up from germline, CDR1 is MDHEN and CDR2 is SYDVKM. The CDR3 has 17 residues. The ends lost 3 bases at V and 7 bases at J; junction bases unmatched: 15. The CDR3: CASSLLTLNRGRQPQHF. For the CDR3, the DNA is TGTGCCAGCAGTTTGCTTACCCTGAACAGGGGACGGCAGCCCCAGCATTTT.

The chain joins TRBV18 to TRBJ1-6; 7 bases map to TRBD1. Trimming removed 6 bases from V and 5 bases from J; junction bases left unmatched: 10. The CDR3 is 16 residues long. The germline gives CDR1 KGHSH, CDR2 LQKENI. The CDR3 region has the DNA TGTGCCAGCTCGCTAAGCCAGGACAGGAATAATTCACCCCTCCACTTT. Protein product: CASSLSQDRNNSPLHF.

V gene TRBV19 combines with J gene TRBJ2-7; the D gene is possibly TRBD1 (6 bases). Germline V CDR1 and CDR2: LNHDA, SQIVND (reference sequence). The V end was cut by 5 bases, the J end by 1 base, with 9 bases between. The CDR3 covers 13 residues. The CDR3 DNA sequence: TGTGCCAGTAGTCCGGACAGATCCTACGAGCAGTACTTC. Encoded protein: CASSPDRSYEQYF. The variable domain in full, with the rest retrieved from reference TRBV19 and TRBJ2-7, is DGGITQSPKYLFRKEGQNVTLSCEQNLNHDAMYWYRQDPGQGLRLIYYSQIVNDFQKGDIAEGYSVSREKKESFPLTVTSAQKNPTAFYLCASSPDRSYEQYFGPGTRLTVT.

The J gene is TRBJ2-1, the V gene TRBV5-1; 7 bases agree with TRBD1. The CDR3 contains 15 residues. The germline V gene encodes CDR1 SGHRS and CDR2 YFSETQ. The V gene end was trimmed by 0 bases and the J gene end by 5 bases; junction bases not matched to a gene: 5. DNA for the CDR3: TGCGCCAGCAGCTTGGGGGACAGTGAGGACAATGAGCAGTTCTTC. Protein sequence: CASSLGDSEDNEQFF.

This clone was recorded only once. The chain couples TRBV9 to TRBJ2-5, with TRBD1 matching 9 bases. This CDR3 contains 14 residues. Trimming removed 4 bases from V and 4 bases from J; junction bases left unmatched: 5. Germline V gene sequence: CDR1 SGDLS, CDR2 YYNGEE. CDR3 bases: TGTGCCAGCAGCCATAAGGACAGGGGAGAGACCCAGTACTTC. It translates to CASSHKDRGETQYF.

V is TRBV28 and J is TRBJ2-1, with TRBD1 matching 8 bases. The CDR3 runs 15 residues. Germline assignment: CDR1 MDHEN and CDR2 SYDVKM. J gave up 6 bases and V 6 bases, and 10 bases lay outside the gene matches. The CDR3 DNA sequence: TGTGCCAGCAGCCTTATAGGGACAGGAAGCAATGAGCAGTTCTTC. Its protein is CASSLIGTGSNEQFF.

Concerning this clone: The same CDR3 is also encoded by other DNA sequences in this sample. V gene TRBV3-1 (or the pseudogene TRBV3-2) combines with J gene TRBJ1-1; D call uncertain. The CDR3 spans 13 residues. CDR1 is LGHDT and CDR2 is YNNKEL in the germline V gene (reference sequence). Between the trimmed V and J ends, which lost 1 base and 5 bases, there was a span of 8 bases. CDR3 amino acids: CASSQVGGTEAFF. CDR3 nucleotides: TGTGCCAGCAGCCAAGTCGGAGGGACTGAAGCTTTCTTT.

The chain recombines TRBV12-3 or TRBV12-4 with TRBJ1-1; possible D gene TRBD1, 5 bases. The CDR3 extends over 11 amino acids. Trimming shortened V by 3 bases and J by 8 bases, and 7 bases separated the two germline ends. CDR3 in DNA: TGTGCCAGCAGTTTGAGACAGGAAGCTTTCTTT. Its protein is CASSLRQEAFF.

The genes are TRBV4-1 and TRBJ2-4; no firm D call. The germline CDR1 and CDR2 sequences are MGHRA and YSYEKL. This CDR3 has 14 residues. V lost 1 base, J lost 6 bases, and 10 bases lay in between. CDR3 DNA sequence: TGCGCCAGCAGCCAAGTTTATGAGAGAAACATTCAGTACTTC. Translating gives CASSQVYERNIQYF.

The chain uses TRBV28 and TRBJ1-5; D perhaps matches TRBD1 (5 bases). The CDR3 spans 15 residues. Per the germline V gene, CDR1 is MDHEN and CDR2 is SYDVKM. The germline V and J ends were trimmed by 3 bases and 2 bases, with 11 bases remaining between them. CDR3 DNA: TGTGCCAGCAGTTTGCGGGGCTCTGGCAATCAGCCCCAGCATTTT. Its protein is CASSLRGSGNQPQHF.

This clone turned up a few times. The chain couples TRBV24-1 to TRBJ2-7; TRBD1 matches 10 bases. With 5 bases clipped from V and 3 bases from J, the junction kept 9 bases outside the gene matches. CDR1 is KGHDR, CDR2 SFDVKD, per germline. This CDR3 has 16 amino acids. This chain's CDR3 is CATSVTGQGCSYEQYF. DNA of the CDR3: TGTGCCACCAGTGTTACGGGACAGGGGTGTAGCTACGAGCAGTACTTC.

This sequence joins TRBV30 and TRBJ2-1, with D unresolved. V was shortened by 2 bases and J by 2 bases, with 4 bases between the two germline ends. The germline V gene has CDR1 GTSNPN and CDR2 SVGIG (reference sequence). The CDR3 is made up of 12 amino acids. The CDR3 DNA reads as TGTGCCTGGAGTAGCGCCTACAATGAGCAGTTCTTC. Translated: CAWSSAYNEQFF.

V usage is TRBV5-1 and J usage is TRBJ1-2; 9 bases match TRBD1. CDR1 SGHRS and CDR2 YFSETQ come from the germline V gene. J was trimmed by 7 bases and V by 3 bases; bases with no gene match: 4. There are 13 residues in the CDR3. The CDR3 bases are TGCGCCAGCAGCTACCCGGACAGGGGTGGCTACACCTTC. Translation: CASSYPDRGGYTF.

The chain couples TRBV9 to TRBJ1-2; no clear D gene. Trimming removed 1 base from V and 3 bases from J, with 10 bases in between. This CDR3 has 14 amino acids. Germline V gene sequence: CDR1 SGDLS, CDR2 YYNGEE. The CDR3 is CASSVSGWDYGYTF. In DNA, the CDR3 is TGTGCCAGCAGCGTATCGGGGTGGGACTATGGCTACACCTTC.

The chain joins TRBV5-6 to TRBJ2-7, with 11 bases aligning to TRBD2. The V and J ends lost 4 bases and 2 bases, in that order; junction bases with no gene match: 2. The CDR3 has 14 residues. From germline, CDR1 is SGHDT and CDR2 YYEEEE. The DNA for the CDR3 is TGTGCCAGCAGCCGACTAGCGGGAACCTACGAGCAGTACTTC. Amino acids: CASSRLAGTYEQYF.

The rearrangement links TRBV7-9 to TRBJ2-2, with D possibly matching TRBD2 (6 bases). The CDR3 consists of 15 residues. The ends were cut back, 6 bases at V and 4 bases at J, with 15 bases in the middle. The germline gives CDR1 SEHNR, CDR2 FQNEAQ (reference sequence). The CDR3 loop is CASRPGTGGTGELFF. The CDR3 region has the DNA TGTGCCAGCAGACCCGGGACCGGGGGCACCGGGGAGCTGTTTTTT. Drawing the rest from reference TRBV7-9 and TRBJ2-2, the complete variable domain is DTGVSQNPRHKITKRGQNVTFRCDPISEHNRLYWYRQTLGQGPEFLTYFQNEAQLEKSRLLSDRFSAERPKGSFSTLEIQRTEQGDSAMYLCASRPGTGGTGELFFGEGSRLTVL.

Here the CDR3 reads CASSYIRGVNYGYTF. The CDR3 DNA is TGTGCCAGCAGTTATATCAGGGGCGTTAACTATGGCTACACCTTC. The chain employs TRBV6-6 and TRBJ1-2; D might be TRBD1 (6 bases). The CDR3 loop spans 15 amino acids. Trimming took 3 bases from V and 1 from J, leaving 12 bases between them. The germline V gene has CDR1 MNHNY and CDR2 SVGAGI (reference sequence).

This CDR3 is CASSSPGQLPQHF. CDR3 in DNA: TGTGCCAGCAGTTCCCCAGGACAGCTGCCCCAGCATTTT. The rearrangement joins TRBV28 to TRBJ1-5; weak D call: TRBD1 (6 bases). CDR3 length: 13 residues. CDR1 is MDHEN, CDR2 SYDVKM, per germline. V lost 4 bases and J lost 9, with 13 bases in between.

The chain joins TRBV19 to TRBJ2-7, with 7 positions matching TRBD1. Germline-derived CDR1 and CDR2 are LNHDA and SQIVND (reference sequence). V lost 2 bases and J lost 1; bases outside the gene matches: 2. This CDR3 has 14 residues. The CDR3 spells CASSIRDSSYEQYF. The CDR3 DNA reads as TGTGCCAGTAGTATACGGGACAGTTCCTACGAGCAGTACTTC.

V gene TRBV6-1 combines with J gene TRBJ1-2; D remains ambiguous. The CDR3 has 12 residues. Trimming shortened V by 1 base and J by 6 bases, and 6 bases separated the two germline ends. CDR1 and CDR2 (germline): MNHNS, SASEGT. The CDR3 is CASSEVGDGYTF. CDR3 DNA: TGTGCCAGCAGTGAAGTAGGAGATGGCTACACCTTC.

The chain employs TRBV19 and TRBJ1-5, with D unclear. The germline V gene has CDR1 LNHDA and CDR2 SQIVND (reference sequence). The CDR3 is made up of 15 amino acids. Trimming left V 7 bases short and J 0 bases short, with 13 bases between. The CDR3 DNA sequence: TGTGCCAGTATTGGCACTACTTATAGCAATCAGCCCCAGCATTTT. Protein product: CASIGTTYSNQPQHF.

V and J are TRBV5-1 and TRBJ2-1; 10 bases fit TRBD1. Per the germline V gene, CDR1 is SGHRS and CDR2 is YFSETQ. This CDR3 has 15 amino acids. Trimming at V came to 2 bases and at J to 2 bases, leaving 1 base not matched to a gene. CDR3 sequence: CASSFGQGAYNEQFF. CDR3 in DNA: TGCGCCAGCAGCTTCGGACAGGGGGCCTACAATGAGCAGTTCTTC.

The rearrangement joins TRBV12-3 or TRBV12-4 to TRBJ1-1; possibly TRBD1 for D (6 bases). This CDR3 spans 12 amino acids. Deletions cut 9 bases from V and 5 bases from J, with 13 bases between. CDR3 sequence: CASNRDRTEAFF. DNA for the CDR3: TGTGCCAGTAACAGGGATAGGACTGAAGCTTTCTTT.

V usage is TRBV24-1 and J usage is TRBJ2-3; D is possibly TRBD2 (6 bases). V was cut by 7 bases and J by 1 base, with 17 bases left in between. The V gene's germline CDR1 is KGHDR and CDR2 SFDVKD. The CDR3 is made up of 16 amino acids. CDR3 region: CATSNPVAARTDTQYF. Written as DNA, the CDR3 is TGTGCCACCAGCAATCCCGTAGCGGCGCGCACAGATACGCAGTATTTT.

The chain employs TRBV15 and TRBJ1-2; D remains unclear. This CDR3 spans 13 amino acids. Germline CDR1 reads LNHNV; CDR2 reads YYDKDF (reference sequence). Trimming cost V 0 bases and J 3 bases, with 5 bases left between them. The DNA of the CDR3 is TGTGCCACCAGCAGAGATTTAGACTATGGCTACACCTTC. Translation gives CATSRDLDYGYTF.

The chain combines TRBV2 with TRBJ2-4, with 15 nucleotides matching TRBD2. CDR3 size: 15 residues. Per germline, CDR1 SNHLY and CDR2 FYNNEI. V lost 6 bases to trimming and J lost 4 bases; unmatched junction nucleotides: 1. CDR3 in DNA: TGTGCCAGCAGCGGGACTAGCGGGGGGAAAAACATTCAGTACTTC. Its translation: CASSGTSGGKNIQYF.